This TCR beta chain comes out of a study of shared clonotypes between healthy human individuals. Findings and limits, study-wide: The authors sampled blood alone, and tissue repertoires likely differ. Memory subsets generally showed smaller estimated richness than naive subsets did.

CD45RO-negative, CCR7-selected cells formed the naive CD8 fraction, which excluded terminally differentiated effector memory CD45RA+ cells. This clone showed up just once. Its antigen remains unidentified. The germline V gene has CDR1 SEHNR and CDR2 FQNEAQ (reference sequence). The CDR3 totals 13 residues. Between the trimmed V and J ends, which lost 3 bases and 6 bases, there was a span of 11 bases. Assay used: immunoSEQ multiplex PCR; TCRdb lists only in-frame clones, some missing. This repertoire shows roughly 1,800,000 clones, less than 95% found once; its top ten account for less than 1.5%. V is TRBV7-9 and J is TRBJ1-1; D uncertain. Source material: naive CD8+ T cells sorted from blood. The receptor was isolated from a man aged 18 to 29 in good health. The CDR3 region has the DNA TGTGCCAGCAGCTTCGGGGTTAGGGCTGAAGCTTTCTTT. The encoded protein is CASSFGVRAEAFF. The full variable domain, completed using reference TRBV7-9 and TRBJ1-1, is DTGVSQNPRHKITKRGQNVTFRCDPISEHNRLYWYRQTLGQGPEFLTYFQNEAQLEKSRLLSDRFSAERPKGSFSTLEIQRTEQGDSAMYLCASSFGVRAEAFFGQGTRLTVV.